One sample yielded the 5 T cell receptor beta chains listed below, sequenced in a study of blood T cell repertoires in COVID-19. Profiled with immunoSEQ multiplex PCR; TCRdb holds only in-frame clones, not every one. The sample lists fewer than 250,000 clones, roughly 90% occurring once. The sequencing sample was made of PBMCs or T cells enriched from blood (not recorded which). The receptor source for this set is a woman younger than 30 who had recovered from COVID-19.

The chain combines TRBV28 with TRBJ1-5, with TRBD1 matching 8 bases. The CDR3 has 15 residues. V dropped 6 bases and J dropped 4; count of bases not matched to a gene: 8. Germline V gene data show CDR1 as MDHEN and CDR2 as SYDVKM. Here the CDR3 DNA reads TGTGCCAGCAGGAGTGGACAGGGTCGTAATCAGCCCCAGCATTTT. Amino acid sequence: CASRSGQGRNQPQHF.

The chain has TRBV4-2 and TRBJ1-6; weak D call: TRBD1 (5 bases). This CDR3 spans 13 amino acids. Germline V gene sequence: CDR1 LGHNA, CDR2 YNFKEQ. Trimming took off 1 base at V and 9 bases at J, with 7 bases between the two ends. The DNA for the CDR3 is TGTGCCAGCAGCCAAGTAAGGGGTTCACCCCTCCACTTT. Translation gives CASSQVRGSPLHF.

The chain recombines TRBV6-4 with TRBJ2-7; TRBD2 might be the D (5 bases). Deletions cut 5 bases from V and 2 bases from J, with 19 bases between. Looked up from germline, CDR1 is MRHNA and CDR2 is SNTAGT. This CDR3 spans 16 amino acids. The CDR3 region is CASSKRGKGPPYEQYF. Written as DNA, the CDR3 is TGTGCCAGCAGTAAACGGGGAAAAGGCCCCCCCTACGAGCAGTACTTC.

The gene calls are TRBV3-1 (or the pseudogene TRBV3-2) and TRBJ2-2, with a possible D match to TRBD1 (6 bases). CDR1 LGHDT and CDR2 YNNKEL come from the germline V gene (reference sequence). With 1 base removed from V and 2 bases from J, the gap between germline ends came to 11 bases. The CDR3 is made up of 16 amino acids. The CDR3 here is CASSQVAGANTGELFF. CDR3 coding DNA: TGTGCCAGCAGCCAAGTTGCAGGGGCAAACACCGGGGAGCTGTTTTTT.

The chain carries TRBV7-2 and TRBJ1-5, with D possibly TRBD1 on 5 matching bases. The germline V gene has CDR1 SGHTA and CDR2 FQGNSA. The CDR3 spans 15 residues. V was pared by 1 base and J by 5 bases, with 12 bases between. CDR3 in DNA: TGTGCCAGCAGCTTAGTCCCAGGGCCCTATCAGCCCCAGCATTTT. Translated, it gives CASSLVPGPYQPQHF.